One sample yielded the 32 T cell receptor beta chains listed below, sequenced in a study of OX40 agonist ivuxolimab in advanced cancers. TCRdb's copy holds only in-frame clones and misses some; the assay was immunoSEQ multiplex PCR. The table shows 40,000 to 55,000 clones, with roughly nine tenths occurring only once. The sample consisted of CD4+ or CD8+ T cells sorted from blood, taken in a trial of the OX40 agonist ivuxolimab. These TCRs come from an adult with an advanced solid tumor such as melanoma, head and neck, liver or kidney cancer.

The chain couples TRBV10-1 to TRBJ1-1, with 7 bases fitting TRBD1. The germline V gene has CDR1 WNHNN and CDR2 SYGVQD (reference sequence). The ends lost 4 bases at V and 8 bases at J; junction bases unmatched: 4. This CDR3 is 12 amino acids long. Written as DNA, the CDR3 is TGCGCCAGCAGTGTCCCAGGGGGAGAAGCTTTCTTT. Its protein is CASSVPGGEAFF.

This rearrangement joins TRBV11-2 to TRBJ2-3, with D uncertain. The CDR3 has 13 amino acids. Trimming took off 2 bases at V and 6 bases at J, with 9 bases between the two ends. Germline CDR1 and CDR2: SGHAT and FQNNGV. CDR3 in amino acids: CASSLYDQDTQYF. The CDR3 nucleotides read TGTGCCAGCAGCTTATATGATCAGGATACGCAGTATTTT.

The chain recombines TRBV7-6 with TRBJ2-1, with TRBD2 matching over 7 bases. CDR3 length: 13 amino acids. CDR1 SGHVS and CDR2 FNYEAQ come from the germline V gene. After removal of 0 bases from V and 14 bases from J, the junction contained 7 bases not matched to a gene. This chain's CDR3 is CASSLARREGKFF. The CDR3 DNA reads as TGTGCCAGCAGCTTAGCGCGCAGGGAGGGGAAGTTCTTC. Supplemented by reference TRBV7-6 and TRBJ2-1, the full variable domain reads GAGVSQSPRYKVTKRGQDVALRCDPISGHVSLYWYRQALGQGPEFLTYFNYEAQQDKSGLPNDRFSAERPEGSISTLTIQRTEQRDSAMYRCASSLARREGKFFGPGTRLTVL.

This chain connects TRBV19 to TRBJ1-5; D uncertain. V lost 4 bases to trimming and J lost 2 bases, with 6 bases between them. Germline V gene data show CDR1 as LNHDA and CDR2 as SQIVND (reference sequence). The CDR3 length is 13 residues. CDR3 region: CASSTDGNQPQHF. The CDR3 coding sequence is TGTGCCAGTAGTACAGACGGCAATCAGCCCCAGCATTTT.

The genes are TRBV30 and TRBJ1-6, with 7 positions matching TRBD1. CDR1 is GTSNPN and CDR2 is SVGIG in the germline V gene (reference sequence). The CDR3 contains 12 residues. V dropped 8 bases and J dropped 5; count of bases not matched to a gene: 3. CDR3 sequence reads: CARGQDNSPLHF. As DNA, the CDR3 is TGTGCCCGAGGACAGGATAATTCACCCCTCCACTTT. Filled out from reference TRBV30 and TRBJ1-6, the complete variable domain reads SQTIHQWPATLVQPVGSPLSLECTVEGTSNPNLYWYRQAAGRGLQLLFYSVGIGQISSEVPQNLSASRPQDRQFILSSKKLLLSDSGFYLCARGQDNSPLHFGNGTRLTVT.

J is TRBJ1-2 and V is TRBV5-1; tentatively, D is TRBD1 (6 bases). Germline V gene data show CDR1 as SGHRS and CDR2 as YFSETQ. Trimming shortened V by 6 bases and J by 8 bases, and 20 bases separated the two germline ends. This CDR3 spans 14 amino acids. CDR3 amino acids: CASTPLGGADGYTF. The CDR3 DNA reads TGCGCCAGCACCCCCCTGGGGGGGGCTGACGGCTACACCTTC.

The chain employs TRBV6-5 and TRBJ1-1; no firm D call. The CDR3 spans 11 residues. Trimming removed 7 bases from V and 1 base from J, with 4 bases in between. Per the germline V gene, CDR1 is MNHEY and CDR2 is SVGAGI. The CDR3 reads CASKGNTEAFF. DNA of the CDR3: TGTGCCAGCAAGGGGAACACTGAAGCTTTCTTT.

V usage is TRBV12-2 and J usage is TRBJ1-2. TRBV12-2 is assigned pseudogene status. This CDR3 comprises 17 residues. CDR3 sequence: CASRSPKKPNGNYGYTF. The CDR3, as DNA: TGTGCAAGTCGCTCACCAAAGAAACCTAACGGGAACTATGGCTACACCTTC.

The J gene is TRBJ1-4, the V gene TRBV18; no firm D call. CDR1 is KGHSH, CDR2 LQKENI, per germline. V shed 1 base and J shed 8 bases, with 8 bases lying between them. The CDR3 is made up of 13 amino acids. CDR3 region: CASSPLRNEKLFF. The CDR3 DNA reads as TGTGCCAGCTCACCACTCAGGAACGAAAAACTGTTTTTT.

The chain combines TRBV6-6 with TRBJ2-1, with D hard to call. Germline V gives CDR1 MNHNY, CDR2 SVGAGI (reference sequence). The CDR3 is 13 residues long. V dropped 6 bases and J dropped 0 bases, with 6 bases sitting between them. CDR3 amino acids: CASSRSSYNEQFF. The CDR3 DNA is TGTGCCAGCAGCCGAAGCTCCTACAATGAGCAGTTCTTC.

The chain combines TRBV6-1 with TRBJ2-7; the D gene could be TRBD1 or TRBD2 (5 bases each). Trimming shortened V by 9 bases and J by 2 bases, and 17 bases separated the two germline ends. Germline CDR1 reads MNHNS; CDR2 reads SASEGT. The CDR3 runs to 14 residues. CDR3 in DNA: TGTGCCAGGCCGAACCCGGGGCCGGCCTACGAGCAGTACTTC. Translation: CARPNPGPAYEQYF.

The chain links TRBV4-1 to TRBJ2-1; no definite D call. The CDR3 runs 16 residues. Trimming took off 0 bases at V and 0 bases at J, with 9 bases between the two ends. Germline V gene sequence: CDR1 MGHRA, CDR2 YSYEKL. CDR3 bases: TGCGCCAGCAGCCAAGAGTGGGAAAGCTCCTACAATGAGCAGTTCTTC. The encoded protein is CASSQEWESSYNEQFF.

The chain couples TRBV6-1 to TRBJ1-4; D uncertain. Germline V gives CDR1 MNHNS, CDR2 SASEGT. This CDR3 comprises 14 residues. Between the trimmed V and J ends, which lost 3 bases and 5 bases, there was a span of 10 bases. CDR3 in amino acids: CASSDIQSNEKLFF. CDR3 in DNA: TGTGCCAGCAGTGATATACAGAGCAATGAAAAACTGTTTTTT.

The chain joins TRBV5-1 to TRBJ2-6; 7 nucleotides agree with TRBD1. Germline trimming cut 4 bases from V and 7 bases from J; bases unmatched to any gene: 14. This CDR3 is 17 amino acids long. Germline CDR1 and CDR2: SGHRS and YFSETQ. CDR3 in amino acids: CASSRQGNSGVANVLTF. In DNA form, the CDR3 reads TGCGCCAGCAGCAGACAGGGCAATTCTGGGGTTGCCAACGTCCTGACTTTC.

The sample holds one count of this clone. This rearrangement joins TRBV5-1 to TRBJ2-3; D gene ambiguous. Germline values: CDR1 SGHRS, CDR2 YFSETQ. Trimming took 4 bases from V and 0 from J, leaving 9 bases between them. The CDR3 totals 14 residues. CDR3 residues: CASSNPESTDTQYF. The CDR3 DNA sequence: TGCGCCAGCAGCAACCCCGAAAGCACAGATACGCAGTATTTT.

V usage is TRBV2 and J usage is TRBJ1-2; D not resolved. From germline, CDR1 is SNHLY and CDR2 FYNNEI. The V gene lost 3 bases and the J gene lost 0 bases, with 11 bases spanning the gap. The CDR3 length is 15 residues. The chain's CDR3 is CASSEGVRTNYGYTF. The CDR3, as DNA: TGTGCCAGCAGTGAGGGTGTCAGGACTAACTATGGCTACACCTTC.

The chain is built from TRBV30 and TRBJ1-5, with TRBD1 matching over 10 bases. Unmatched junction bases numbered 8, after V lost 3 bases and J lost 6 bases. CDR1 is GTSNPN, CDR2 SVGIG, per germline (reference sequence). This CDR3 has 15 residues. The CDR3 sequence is CAWRPGQGIGQPQHF. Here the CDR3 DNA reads TGTGCCTGGAGGCCGGGACAGGGGATCGGTCAGCCCCAGCATTTT. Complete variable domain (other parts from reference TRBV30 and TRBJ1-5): SQTIHQWPATLVQPVGSPLSLECTVEGTSNPNLYWYRQAAGRGLQLLFYSVGIGQISSEVPQNLSASRPQDRQFILSSKKLLLSDSGFYLCAWRPGQGIGQPQHFGDGTRLSIL.

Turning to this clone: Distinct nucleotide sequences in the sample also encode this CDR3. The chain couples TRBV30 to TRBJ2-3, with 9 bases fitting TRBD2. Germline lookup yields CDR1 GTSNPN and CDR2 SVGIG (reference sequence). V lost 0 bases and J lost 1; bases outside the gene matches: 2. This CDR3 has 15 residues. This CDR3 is CAWSVPSGGTDTQYF. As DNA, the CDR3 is TGTGCCTGGAGTGTTCCTAGCGGGGGCACAGATACGCAGTATTTT.

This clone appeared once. CDR3 in amino acids: CASSVSGTGLGTQYF. In nucleotides, the CDR3 is TGTGCCAGCAGTGTATCCGGGACAGGTTTAGGTACGCAGTATTTT. The chain is built from TRBV2 and TRBJ2-3; 8 nucleotides align to TRBD1. The V and J ends lost 4 bases and 8 bases, in that order; junction bases with no gene match: 11. There are 15 residues in the CDR3. CDR1 is SNHLY, CDR2 FYNNEI, per germline.

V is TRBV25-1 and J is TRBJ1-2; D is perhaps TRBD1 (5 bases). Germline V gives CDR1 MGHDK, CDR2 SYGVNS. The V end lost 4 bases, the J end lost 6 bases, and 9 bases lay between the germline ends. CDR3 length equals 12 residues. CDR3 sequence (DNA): TGTGCCAGCAGTGGCTGGGGCGATGGCTACACCTTC. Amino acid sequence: CASSGWGDGYTF.

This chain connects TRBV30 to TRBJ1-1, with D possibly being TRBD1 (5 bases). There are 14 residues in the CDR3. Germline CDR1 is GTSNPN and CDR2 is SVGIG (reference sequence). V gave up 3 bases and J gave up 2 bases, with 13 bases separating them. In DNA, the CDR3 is TGTGCCTGGAGAAAGGGGTTCGAAAACACTGAAGCTTTCTTT. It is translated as CAWRKGFENTEAFF.

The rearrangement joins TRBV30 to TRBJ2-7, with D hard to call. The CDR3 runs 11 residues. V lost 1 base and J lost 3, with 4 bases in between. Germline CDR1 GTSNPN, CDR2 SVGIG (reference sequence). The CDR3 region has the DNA TGTGCCTGGAGTGGGAGCTACGAGCAGTACTTC. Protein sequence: CAWSGSYEQYF. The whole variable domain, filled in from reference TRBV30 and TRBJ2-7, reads SQTIHQWPATLVQPVGSPLSLECTVEGTSNPNLYWYRQAAGRGLQLLFYSVGIGQISSEVPQNLSASRPQDRQFILSSKKLLLSDSGFYLCAWSGSYEQYFGPGTRLTVT.

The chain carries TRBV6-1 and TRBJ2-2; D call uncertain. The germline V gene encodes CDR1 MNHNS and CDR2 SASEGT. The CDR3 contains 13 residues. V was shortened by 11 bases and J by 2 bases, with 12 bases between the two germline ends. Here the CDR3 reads CAGEYPNTGELFF. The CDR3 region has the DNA TGTGCCGGAGAGTACCCTAACACCGGGGAGCTGTTTTTT.

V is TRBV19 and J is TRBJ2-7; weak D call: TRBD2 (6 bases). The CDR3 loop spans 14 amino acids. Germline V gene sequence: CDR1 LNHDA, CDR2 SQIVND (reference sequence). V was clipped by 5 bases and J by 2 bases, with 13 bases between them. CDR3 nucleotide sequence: TGTGCCAGTAGTCGTCGGGGAGGAACCTACGAGCAGTACTTC. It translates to CASSRRGGTYEQYF.

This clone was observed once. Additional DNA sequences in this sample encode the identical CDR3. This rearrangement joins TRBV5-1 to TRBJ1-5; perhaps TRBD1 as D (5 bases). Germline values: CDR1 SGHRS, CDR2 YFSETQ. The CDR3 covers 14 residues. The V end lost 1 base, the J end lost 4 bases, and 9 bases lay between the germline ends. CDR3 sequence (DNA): TGCGCCAGCAGCTTGAGCGGGGGAAATCAGCCCCAGCATTTT. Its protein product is CASSLSGGNQPQHF.

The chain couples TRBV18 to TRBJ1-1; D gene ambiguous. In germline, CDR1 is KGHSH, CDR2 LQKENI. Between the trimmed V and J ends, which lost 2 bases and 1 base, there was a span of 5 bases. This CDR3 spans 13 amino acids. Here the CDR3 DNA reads TGTGCCAGCTCACCAAGTGAGAACACTGAAGCTTTCTTT. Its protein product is CASSPSENTEAFF. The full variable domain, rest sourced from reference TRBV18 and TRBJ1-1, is NAGVMQNPRHLVRRRGQEARLRCSPMKGHSHVYWYRQLPEEGLKFMVYLQKENIIDESGMPKERFSAEFPKEGPSILRIQQVVRGDSAAYFCASSPSENTEAFFGQGTRLTVV.

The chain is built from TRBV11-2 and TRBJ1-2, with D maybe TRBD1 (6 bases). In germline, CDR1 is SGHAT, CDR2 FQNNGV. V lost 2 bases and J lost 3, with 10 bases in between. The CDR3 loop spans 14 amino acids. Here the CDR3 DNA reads TGTGCCAGCAGCTTATTGGGGGGCGACTATGGCTACACCTTC. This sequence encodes CASSLLGGDYGYTF.

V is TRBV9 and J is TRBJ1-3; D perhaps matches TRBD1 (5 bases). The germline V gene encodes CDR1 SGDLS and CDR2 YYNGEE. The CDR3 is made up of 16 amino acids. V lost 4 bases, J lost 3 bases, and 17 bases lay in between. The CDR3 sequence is CASSPTLGDSGNTIYF. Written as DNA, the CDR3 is TGTGCCAGCAGCCCAACCCTTGGTGACAGTGGAAACACCATATATTTT.

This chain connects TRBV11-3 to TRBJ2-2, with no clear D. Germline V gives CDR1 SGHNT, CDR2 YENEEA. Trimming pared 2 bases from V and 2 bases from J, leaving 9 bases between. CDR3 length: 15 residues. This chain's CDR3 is CASSLRGLNTGELFF. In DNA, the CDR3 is TGTGCCAGCAGCTTAAGAGGCTTAAACACCGGGGAGCTGTTTTTT.

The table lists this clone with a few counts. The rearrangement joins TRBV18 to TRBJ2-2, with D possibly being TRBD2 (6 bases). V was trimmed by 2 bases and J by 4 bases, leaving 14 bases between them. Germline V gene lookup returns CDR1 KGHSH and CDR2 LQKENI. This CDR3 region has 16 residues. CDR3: CASSPKSLAFTGELFF. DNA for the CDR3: TGTGCCAGCTCACCAAAATCACTAGCCTTCACCGGGGAGCTGTTTTTT.

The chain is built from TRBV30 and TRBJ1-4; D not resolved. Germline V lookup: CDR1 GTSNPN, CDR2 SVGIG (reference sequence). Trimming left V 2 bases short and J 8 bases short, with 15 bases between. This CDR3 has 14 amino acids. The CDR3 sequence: CAWSPRPTGEKLFF. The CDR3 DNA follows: TGTGCCTGGAGTCCGCGACCGACGGGGGAAAAACTGTTTTTT.

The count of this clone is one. The CDR3 reads CASSLAGQGGNEKLFF. The CDR3 DNA sequence: TGTGCCAGCAGCTTAGCGGGACAGGGGGGTAATGAAAAACTGTTTTTT. The V and J genes are TRBV7-8 and TRBJ1-4; 11 bases agree with TRBD1. This CDR3 region has 16 residues. The germline V gene has CDR1 SGHVS and CDR2 FQNEAQ. The junction had 1 base not matched to a gene; V was cut back by 0 bases and J by 4 bases. The whole variable domain, filled in from reference TRBV7-8 and TRBJ1-4, reads GAGVSQSPRYKVAKRGQDVALRCDPISGHVSLFWYQQALGQGPEFLTYFQNEAQLDKSGLPSDRFFAERPEGSVSTLKIQRTQQEDSAVYLCASSLAGQGGNEKLFFGSGTQLSVL.